These 30 T cell receptor beta chains share one sample of origin, sequenced in a study of CD8+ T cells in alopecia areata. Markers including CD4, CD8alpha, NKG2D and NKG2ACE guided sorting of pooled cutaneous lymph node cells. It was cDNA, reverse transcribed from extracted RNA, that served as the sequencing template. Sequencing was performed with immunoSEQ multiplex PCR; in TCRdb, only in-frame clones are kept and a portion is missing. The sample shows about 270,000 clones, none of them appearing just once. Sample: CD4+ T cells sorted from a lymph node. The receptors derive from a C3H/HeJ mouse with alopecia areata. This strain has MHC haplotype H2-k.

This clone has just a few counts. Mouse gene names apply. The read comes to an end 4 residues before the CDR3 does, leaving the germline J gene to fill in the end. The V and J genes are TRBV19 and TRBJ2-3; the match to TRBD2 covers 11 bases. Germline V lookup: CDR1 FNHDT, CDR2 SITEND (reference sequence). This CDR3 comprises 15 residues. Unmatched junction bases numbered 3, after V lost 4 bases and J lost 2 bases. The CDR3 spells CASSSGLGVAETLYF. CDR3 DNA (partial): TGTGCCAGCAGTTCGGGACTGGGGGTTGCAGAA.

In the case of this clone: Genes and germline are mouse. The CDR3 goes on 4 residues after the read ends, and that part is filled in from the germline J gene. The chain combines TRBV19 with TRBJ2-5, with 12 bases matching TRBD2. Germline loops: CDR1 FNHDT, CDR2 SITEND (reference sequence). The CDR3 is 16 amino acids. Unmatched junction bases numbered 4, after V lost 5 bases and J lost 0 bases. Incomplete CDR3 DNA: TGTGCCAGCAGCACCGGGACTGGGGGGAACCAAGAC. This translates into CASSTGTGGNQD. The full CDR3 protein reads CASSTGTGGNQDTQYF.

This clone was found a few times. Mouse gene names apply. Read data end 4 residues before the CDR3 end; the end is taken from the germline J gene. J is TRBJ2-4 and V is TRBV13-1; TRBD1 is a possible D gene (5 bases). Germline V gene data show CDR1 as NSHNY and CDR2 as SYGAGN. The CDR3 is 15 amino acids. Trimming stripped 1 base from V and 1 base from J, with 10 bases between. CDR3 sequence: CASSDPQGGQNTLYF. The part of the CDR3 DNA that was read is TGTGCCAGCAGTGATCCTCAGGGAGGTCAAAAC.

In this sample, this clone turned up a few times. All gene names here are mouse names. The read halts 4 residues ahead of the CDR3 end, with the missing end drawn from the germline J gene. The sample has other DNA sequences that encode this CDR3 too. This rearrangement joins TRBV1 to TRBJ2-4; D is undetermined. The CDR3 covers 15 residues. V was pared by 0 bases and J by 0 bases, with 7 bases between. Germline loops: CDR1 NSQYPW, CDR2 LRSPGD (reference sequence). The CDR3 spells CTCSADPGSQNTLYF. The covered CDR3 bases are TGCACCTGCAGTGCAGATCCTGGTAGTCAAAAC.

Concerning this clone itself: Any gene name here is a mouse gene name. The read stops 4 residues short of the end of the CDR3; the missing end is completed from the germline J gene. This chain uses TRBV19 with TRBJ2-1, with 13 bases aligning to TRBD2. Germline trimming cut 7 bases from V and 3 bases from J; bases unmatched to any gene: 7. The CDR3 has 16 amino acids. The germline V gene encodes CDR1 FNHDT and CDR2 SITEND (reference sequence). The CDR3 loop reads CASSGGTGGVYAEQFF. CDR3 DNA, as far as it was read: TGTGCCAGCTCCGGGGGGACTGGGGGGGTCTATGCT.

This clone was detected only a few times. Genes here carry mouse names. The read halts 4 residues ahead of the CDR3 end, with the missing end drawn from the germline J gene. The chain joins TRBV1 to TRBJ2-5, with TRBD1 identical over 10 bases. Germline CDR1 reads NSQYPW; CDR2 reads LRSPGD (reference sequence). The CDR3 spans 14 residues. The CDR3 bases that were read are TGCACCTGCAGTGCGGGACAGGGGAGTGAC. This sequence encodes CTCSAGQGSD. The entire CDR3 reads CTCSAGQGSDTQYF.

Turning to this clone: Mouse germline and gene names are used. The CDR3 goes on 4 residues after the read ends, and that part is filled in from the germline J gene. The chain uses TRBV5 and TRBJ1-2; 8 bases line up with TRBD1. This CDR3 contains 15 residues. Germline V lookup: CDR1 LGHNA, CDR2 YNLKQL (reference sequence). Unmatched junction bases numbered 5, after V lost 4 bases and J lost 1 base. The CDR3 DNA, read in part, is TGTGCCAGCAGCCTCGTGACAGGGGAAAACTCC. It translates to CASSLVTGENS. The whole CDR3 reads CASSLVTGENSDYTF.

With regard to this clone: Mouse germline and gene names are used. The read comes to an end 4 residues before the CDR3 does, leaving the germline J gene to fill in the end. Other DNA sequences in this specimen translate into the identical CDR3. The chain is built from TRBV5 and TRBJ2-5, with TRBD2 as a possible D gene (6 bases). The V gene lost 1 base and the J gene lost 3 bases, with 8 bases spanning the gap. The CDR3 is 14 amino acids. From germline, CDR1 is LGHNA and CDR2 YNLKQL (reference sequence). CDR3 DNA (partial): TGTGCCAGCAGCCAAGGGACTGTTCAAGAC. Protein: CASSQGTVQD. The complete CDR3 sequence is CASSQGTVQDTQYF.

With regard to this clone: Genes and germline come from the mouse. Sequencing ends 4 residues short of the CDR3 end; the germline J gene provides the rest. Other DNA sequences within the sample encode an identical CDR3. The rearrangement uses TRBV5 and TRBJ1-1; tentative D call: TRBD1 (6 bases). V dropped 2 bases and J dropped 1 base, with 8 bases sitting between them. The germline gives CDR1 LGHNA, CDR2 YNLKQL (reference sequence). The CDR3 covers 14 residues. The CDR3 loop reads CASSQQGQNTEVFF. Partial CDR3 DNA: TGTGCCAGCAGCCAACAGGGACAAAACACA.

The sample holds a few counts of this clone. Gene names refer to mouse genes. The CDR3 extends 4 residues past the end of the read, so its final part is completed from the germline J gene. The rearrangement links TRBV19 to TRBJ2-5, with 8 bases aligning to TRBD2. CDR1 is FNHDT, CDR2 SITEND, per germline (reference sequence). The CDR3 length is 15 residues. CDR3 in amino acids: CASSINWGSGDTQYF. The DNA read from the CDR3 is TGTGCCAGCAGTATAAACTGGGGGTCTGGGGAC. Using reference TRBV19 and TRBJ2-5 for the parts outside the CDR3, the full variable domain is GGIITQTPKFLIGQEGQKLTLKCQQNFNHDTMYWYRQDSGKGLRLIYYSITENDLQKGDLSEGYDASREKKSSFSLTVTSAQKNEMAVFLCASSINWGSGDTQYFGPGTRLLVL.

This clone was detected only a few times. Gene names refer to mouse genes. The CDR3 end lies 4 residues beyond the end of the read and is filled in from the germline J gene. Other DNA sequences within the sample encode an identical CDR3. The V gene is TRBV1, the J gene TRBJ2-3; TRBD1 is a possible D gene (6 bases). The CDR3 is 13 amino acids. Germline V lookup: CDR1 NSQYPW, CDR2 LRSPGD (reference sequence). Trimming took off 3 bases at V and 4 bases at J, with 8 bases between the two ends. This CDR3 is CTCSAGQSETLYF. The sequenced CDR3 bases are TGCACCTGCAGTGCCGGACAGTCAGAA. Using reference TRBV1 and TRBJ2-3 for the parts outside the CDR3, the full variable domain is VTLLEQNPRWRLVPRGQAVNLRCILKNSQYPWMSWYQQDLQKQLQWLFTLRSPGDKEVKSLPGADYLATRVTDTELRLQVANMSQGRTLYCTCSAGQSETLYFGSGTRLTVL.

This clone was detected a few times. Genes and germline come from the mouse. The read terminates 4 residues before the CDR3 end, so the remaining end is supplied by the germline J gene. This rearrangement joins TRBV31 to TRBJ1-2, with D possibly matching TRBD1 (5 bases). The CDR3 is made up of 14 amino acids. Germline loops: CDR1 GKSSPN, CDR2 SITVG. Between the trimmed V and J ends, which lost 1 base and 2 bases, there was a span of 11 bases. The CDR3 bases that were read are TGTGCCTGGAGTCGCTTGCAGGGTAACTCC. Its protein product is CAWSRLQGNS. In full, the CDR3 reads CAWSRLQGNSDYTF.

This clone was seen a handful of times. All gene names here are mouse names. The missing CDR3 end, 4 residues past where the read stops, is filled in from the germline J gene. Other nucleotide sequences in the sample specify the same CDR3. This sequence joins TRBV13-1 and TRBJ1-2; the match to TRBD1 covers 11 bases. This CDR3 has 15 residues. V gave up 0 bases and J gave up 4 bases; unmatched junction bases: 2. The germline V gene has CDR1 NSHNY and CDR2 SYGAGN. The CDR3 bases that were read are TGTGCCAGCAGTGATGCCGGGACAGGGGGCTCC. As protein: CASSDAGTGGS. Given in full, the CDR3 is CASSDAGTGGSDYTF.

To note about this clone: The genes and germline here are from mouse. The CDR3 extends 4 residues past the end of the read, so its final part is completed from the germline J gene. The chain is built from TRBV14 and TRBJ2-4; TRBD1 is a possible D gene (6 bases). The CDR3 has 13 residues. Germline V gene sequence: CDR1 SGHDT, CDR2 FRDEAV. This CDR3 is CASSLTGKNTLYF. CDR3 DNA (partial): TGTGCCAGCAGTTTAACAGGGAAAAAC.

Only a few counts were recorded for this clone. The gene symbols are mouse symbols. The missing CDR3 end, 4 residues past where the read stops, is filled in from the germline J gene. This rearrangement joins TRBV13-1 to TRBJ1-2; D is possibly TRBD1 (6 bases). The CDR3 runs to 13 residues. From germline, CDR1 is NSHNY and CDR2 SYGAGN. Partial CDR3 DNA: TGTGCCAGCAGTGACCTGGGGGGGCTC. It specifies CASSDLGGL. The whole CDR3 is CASSDLGGLDYTF.

This clone was counted between two and nine times. Germline and genes here are mouse. The read gets to within 4 residues of the CDR3 end, and the germline J gene fills in the rest. The chain recombines TRBV13-3 with TRBJ1-2, with a possible D match to TRBD1 (5 bases). Trimming removed 1 base from V and 0 bases from J, with 10 bases in between. The germline CDR1 and CDR2 sequences are NNHDY and SYVADS. The CDR3 runs 15 residues. The part of the CDR3 DNA that was read is TGTGCCAGCAGTGATAGGAGGGGAGCAAACTCC. Protein sequence: CASSDRRGANS. The whole CDR3 sequence is CASSDRRGANSDYTF.

This clone was found a few times. Mouse names are used for the genes. The sequence runs out 3 residues before the end of the CDR3; the remainder is reconstructed from the germline J gene. The chain combines TRBV31 with TRBJ1-6, with D unresolved. TRBJ1-6 has ORF status, its function being uncertain. Germline-derived CDR1 and CDR2 are GKSSPN and SITVG. The V gene lost 0 bases and the J gene lost 3 bases, with 6 bases spanning the gap. The CDR3 loop spans 14 amino acids. The DNA read from the CDR3 is TGTGCCTGGAGTCTGGGGAACTATAATTCGCCC. Residues: CAWSLGNYNSP. The CDR3 in full is CAWSLGNYNSPLYF.

This clone was seen only a few times. Each gene name is a mouse one. The read is 4 residues too short to cover the CDR3 end, so that end is filled in from the germline J gene. The chain joins TRBV16 to TRBJ2-5; possibly TRBD1 for D (6 bases). The CDR3 consists of 16 residues. Germline lookup yields CDR1 SGHSA and CDR2 FRNQAP. CDR3 loop: CASSLEVQGRGDTQYF. CDR3 DNA, as far as it was read: TGTGCAAGCAGCTTAGAGGTCCAGGGGAGGGGGGAC.

This clone was seen a few times. The gene symbols are mouse symbols. CDR3 protein: CASSMVWGASSYEQYF. CDR3 DNA, as far as it was read: TGTGCCAGCAGTATGGTCTGGGGGGCGAGCTCCTAT. The chain carries TRBV19 and TRBJ2-7; 8 bases are shared with TRBD2. The read terminates 4 residues ahead of where the CDR3 ends, so the germline J gene completes it. Germline V CDR1 and CDR2: FNHDT, SITEND (reference sequence). This CDR3 has 16 amino acids. Trimming at V came to 2 bases and at J to 0 bases, leaving 7 bases not matched to a gene.

This clone was counted between two and nine times. Gene names and germline refer to mouse. The read ends 4 residues early relative to the CDR3; the germline J gene fills the gap. The chain has TRBV1 and TRBJ1-1; no clear D gene. The ends were cut back, 3 bases at V and 4 bases at J, with 3 bases in the middle. CDR1 is NSQYPW, CDR2 LRSPGD, per germline (reference sequence). The CDR3 consists of 11 residues. The CDR3 protein is CTCSAITEVFF. The sequenced part of the CDR3 DNA is TGCACCTGCAGTGCCATCACA.

This clone was counted only a few times. The junction and the germline gene differ at one end; a read error may be behind it. The gene names given are mouse names. The read finishes 4 residues shy of the CDR3 end, and the germline J gene is used to complete it. This sample includes further DNA sequences coding for the same CDR3. This rearrangement joins TRBV19 to TRBJ1-2, with 7 bases matching TRBD1. CDR1 and CDR2 from the germline V gene are FNHDT and SITEND (reference sequence). This CDR3 is 13 amino acids long. Incomplete CDR3 DNA: TGTGCTAGCAGTCGACAGGGCGGCTCC. As protein: CASSRQGGS. The whole CDR3 region reads CASSRQGGSDYTF.

This clone was seen more than once but under ten times. The gene symbols are mouse symbols. The missing CDR3 end, 4 residues past where the read stops, is filled in from the germline J gene. This chain connects TRBV13-1 to TRBJ2-1, with 8 bases identical to TRBD1. Germline CDR1 is NSHNY and CDR2 is SYGAGN. The CDR3 totals 15 residues. The V segment lost 3 bases and the J segment 3 bases; nucleotides outside the gene matches: 5. CDR3 DNA (partial): TGTGCCAGCAGTGCCCCAGACAGGGGCTATGCT. It specifies CASSAPDRGYA. The entire CDR3 protein reads CASSAPDRGYAEQFF.

Concerning this clone: The genes and germline here are from mouse. The CDR3 extends 4 residues past the end of the read, so its final part is completed from the germline J gene. The chain recombines TRBV13-1 with TRBJ2-5, with TRBD1 matching 7 bases. The CDR3 runs 13 residues. The germline V gene encodes CDR1 NSHNY and CDR2 SYGAGN. The sequenced part of the CDR3 DNA is TGTGCCAGCAGGTCACAGGGGATGGAC. Its protein product is CASRSQGMD. The entire CDR3 sequence reads CASRSQGMDTQYF.

This clone was seen more than once but under ten times. Genes and germline are mouse. Read data end 4 residues before the CDR3 end; the end is taken from the germline J gene. This sequence joins TRBV5 and TRBJ2-3, with 10 nucleotides matching TRBD2. The CDR3 length is 15 residues. CDR1 and CDR2 from the germline V gene are LGHNA and YNLKQL (reference sequence). With V trimmed by 2 bases and J by 3 bases, 2 bases remained unmatched. CDR3 bases read: TGTGCCAGCAGCCAACTGGGGGGGCGCGCAGAA. This gives the protein CASSQLGGRAE. The full-length CDR3 reads as CASSQLGGRAETLYF.

For this clone: The gene symbols are mouse symbols. The DNA ends 4 residues before the CDR3 does, and the rest of the CDR3 is filled in from the germline J gene. The V call is TRBV31, the J call TRBJ2-5; D ambiguous. Germline V lookup: CDR1 GKSSPN, CDR2 SITVG. The CDR3 loop spans 13 amino acids. V dropped 0 bases and J dropped 3 bases, with 7 bases sitting between them. The CDR3 bases that were read are TGTGCCTGGAGTCTGGGGAGACAAGAC. Its protein is CAWSLGRQD. The whole CDR3 protein reads CAWSLGRQDTQYF.

About this clone itself: Gene names are mouse gene names. The CDR3 goes on 4 residues after the read ends, and that part is filled in from the germline J gene. Other DNA variants within this sample encode the same CDR3. V is TRBV19 and J is TRBJ2-3, with 8 bases aligning to TRBD2. The germline V gene has CDR1 FNHDT and CDR2 SITEND (reference sequence). The CDR3 sequence is 16 residues long. J lost 0 bases, V lost 4 bases, and 7 bases had no gene match. The CDR3 sequence is CASSPRLGTSAETLYF. The sequenced part of the CDR3 DNA is TGTGCCAGCAGTCCACGACTGGGGACTAGTGCAGAA.

This clone appeared a few times. The listed genes are named as in mouse. The read halts 4 residues ahead of the CDR3 end, with the missing end drawn from the germline J gene. Other DNA variants within this sample encode the same CDR3. V gene TRBV17 combines with J gene TRBJ2-5, with 7 bases identical to TRBD2. Losses at the gene ends were 2 bases for V and 1 base for J; bases not matched to a gene: 0. The CDR3 totals 14 residues. Germline lookup yields CDR1 MNHDT and CDR2 YYDKIL. The CDR3 here is CASSRLGDQDTQYF. CDR3 bases read: TGTGCTAGCAGTAGACTGGGGGACCAAGAC. The whole variable domain, remainder taken from reference TRBV17 and TRBJ2-5, is DTTVKQNPRYKLARVGKPVNLICSQTMNHDTMYWYQKKPNQAPKLLLFYYDKILNREADTFEKFQSSRPNNSFCSLYIGSAGLEYSAMYLCASSRLGDQDTQYFGPGTRLLVL.

This clone has only a few counts. Mouse gene names apply. Read coverage stops 4 residues before the CDR3 terminus; the germline J gene supplies the remainder. Other DNA sequences in the same sample also yield this CDR3. The gene calls are TRBV19 and TRBJ2-4; tentatively, D is TRBD1 (6 bases). Trimming stripped 3 bases from V and 0 bases from J, with 8 bases between. CDR3 size: 14 residues. Germline CDR1 reads FNHDT; CDR2 reads SITEND (reference sequence). CDR3 DNA (partial): TGTGCCAGCAGTAGGACAGCTAGTCAAAAC. Residues: CASSRTASQN. The full CDR3 protein reads CASSRTASQNTLYF.

This clone was detected a few times. The gene names given are mouse names. Sequencing ends 4 residues short of the CDR3 end; the germline J gene provides the rest. The rearrangement joins TRBV21 to TRBJ2-3; 9 bases match TRBD2. TRBV21 is labeled an ORF, and its function is uncertain. CDR3 size: 17 residues. Trimming at V came to 0 bases and at J to 0 bases, leaving 4 bases not matched to a gene. CDR3 loop: CASSQSKTGGSAETLYF. The DNA read from the CDR3 is TGTGCTAGCAGTCAATCGAAGACTGGGGGTAGTGCAGAA.

This clone appeared a few times. The gene symbols are mouse symbols. From the germline J gene comes the end of the CDR3, since the read stops 4 residues before it. The chain carries TRBV17 and TRBJ2-5; TRBD2 agrees at 9 bases. The V gene's germline CDR1 is MNHDT and CDR2 YYDKIL. There are 17 residues in the CDR3. With 1 base clipped from V and 0 bases from J, the junction kept 5 bases outside the gene matches. The CDR3 here is CASSRVGTGTNQDTQYF. The CDR3 bases that were read are TGTGCTAGCAGTAGAGTGGGGACTGGGACTAACCAAGAC.